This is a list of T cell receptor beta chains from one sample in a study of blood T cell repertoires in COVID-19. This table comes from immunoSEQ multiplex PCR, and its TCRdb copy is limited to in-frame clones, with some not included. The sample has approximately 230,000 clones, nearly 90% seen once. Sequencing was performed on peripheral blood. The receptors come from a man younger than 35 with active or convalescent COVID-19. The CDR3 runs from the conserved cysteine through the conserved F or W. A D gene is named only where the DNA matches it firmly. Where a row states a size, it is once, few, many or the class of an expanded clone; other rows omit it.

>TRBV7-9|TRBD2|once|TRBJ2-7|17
CASSLGKPTSGGYEQYF
TGTGCCAGCAGCTTAGGGAAACCGACTAGCGGGGGTTACGAGCAGTACTTC
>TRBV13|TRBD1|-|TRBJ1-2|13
CASSQGQVDGYTF
TGTGCCAGCAGCCAGGGACAGGTGGATGGCTACACCTTC
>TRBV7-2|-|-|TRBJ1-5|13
CASSSSDSQPQHF
TGTGCCAGCAGCTCATCGGACAGCCAGCCCCAGCATTTT
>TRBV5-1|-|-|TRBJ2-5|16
CASSLDVGGAGETQYF
TGCGCCAGCAGCTTGGATGTAGGCGGGGCAGGTGAGACCCAGTACTTC
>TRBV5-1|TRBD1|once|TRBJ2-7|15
CASSGRDRGLDEQYF
TGCGCCAGCAGCGGCCGGGACAGGGGGTTGGACGAGCAGTACTTC
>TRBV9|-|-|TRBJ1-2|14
CASSVQSGESGYTF
TGTGCCAGCAGCGTGCAATCAGGGGAATCGGGCTACACCTTC
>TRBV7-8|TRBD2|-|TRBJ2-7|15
CASSLILAGLAEQYF
TGTGCCAGCAGCTTAATTCTAGCGGGATTGGCTGAGCAGTACTTC
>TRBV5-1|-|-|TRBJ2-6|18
CASSLVPQSGSGANVLTF
TGCGCCAGCAGCTTGGTTCCCCAGAGCGGCTCTGGGGCCAACGTCCTGACTTTC
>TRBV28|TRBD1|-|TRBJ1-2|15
CASSADRVLNYGYTF
TGTGCCAGCAGTGCAGACAGGGTTCTAAACTATGGCTACACCTTC
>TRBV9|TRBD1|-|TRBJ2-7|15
CASSRTITGDYEQYF
TGTGCCAGCAGTCGTACTATAACAGGGGACTACGAGCAGTACTTC
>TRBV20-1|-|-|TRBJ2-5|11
CSGSHKETQYF
TGCAGTGGATCACATAAAGAGACCCAGTACTTC
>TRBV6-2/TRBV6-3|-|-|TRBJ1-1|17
CASSAPMDIFLNTEAFF
TGTGCCAGCAGTGCACCCATGGACATCTTTCTGAACACTGAAGCTTTCTTT
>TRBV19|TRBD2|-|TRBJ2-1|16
CASKSGGLRGYNEQFF
TGTGCCAGCAAAAGCGGGGGGTTACGGGGATACAATGAGCAGTTCTTC
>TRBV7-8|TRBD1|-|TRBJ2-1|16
CASSGRGQGGDNEQFF
TGTGCCAGCAGCGGACGGGGACAGGGAGGGGACAATGAGCAGTTCTTC
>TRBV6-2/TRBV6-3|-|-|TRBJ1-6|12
CASSSQVAPLHF
TGTGCCAGCAGTTCCCAGGTGGCACCCCTCCACTTT
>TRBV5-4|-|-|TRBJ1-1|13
CASSRTANTEAFF
TGTGCCAGCAGCCGGACAGCTAACACTGAAGCTTTCTTT
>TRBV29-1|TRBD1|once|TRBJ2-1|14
CSVRDRGRYNEQFF
TGCAGCGTTCGGGACAGGGGGCGGTACAATGAGCAGTTCTTC
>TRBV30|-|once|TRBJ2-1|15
CAWSFAGWQGNEQFF
TGTGCCTGGAGTTTTGCGGGGTGGCAGGGCAATGAGCAGTTCTTC
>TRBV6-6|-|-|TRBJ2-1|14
CASSFGGDYNEQFF
TGTGCCAGCAGTTTTGGAGGGGATTACAATGAGCAGTTCTTC
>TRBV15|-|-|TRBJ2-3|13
CATSRDTGDTQYF
TGTGCCACCAGCAGAGATACAGGCGATACGCAGTATTTT
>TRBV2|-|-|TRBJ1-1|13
CASIMTANTEAFF
TGTGCCAGCATCATGACAGCGAACACTGAAGCTTTCTTT
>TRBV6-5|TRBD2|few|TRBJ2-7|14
CASSYGLAGYEQYF
TGTGCCAGCAGTTACGGGCTAGCGGGATACGAGCAGTACTTC
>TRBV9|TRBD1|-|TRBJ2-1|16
CASSVPGQGVDNEQFF
TGTGCCAGCAGCGTGCCGGGACAGGGGGTTGACAATGAGCAGTTCTTC
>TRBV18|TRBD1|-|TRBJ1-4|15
CASSSGGWMDEKLFF
TGTGCCAGCTCGTCAGGGGGCTGGATGGATGAAAAACTGTTTTTT
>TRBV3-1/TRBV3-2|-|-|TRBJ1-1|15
CASSQGSGGNTEAFF
TGTGCCAGCAGCCAAGGTAGCGGGGGAAACACTGAAGCTTTCTTT
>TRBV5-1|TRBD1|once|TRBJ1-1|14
CASSPGQVGAEAFF
TGCGCCAGCAGCCCCGGACAGGTTGGCGCTGAAGCTTTCTTT
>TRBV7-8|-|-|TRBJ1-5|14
CASSLQGSNQPQHF
TGTGCCAGCAGCTTACAGGGGAGCAATCAGCCCCAGCATTTT
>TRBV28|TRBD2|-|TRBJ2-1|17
CASSLETILAVYNEQFF
TGTGCCAGCAGTTTAGAGACCATCCTAGCGGTCTACAATGAGCAGTTCTTC
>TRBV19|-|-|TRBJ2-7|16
CASSTARRGGLHEQYF
TGTGCCAGTAGTACCGCCAGGAGGGGCGGTCTACACGAGCAGTACTTC
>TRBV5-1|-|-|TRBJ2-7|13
CASTPWDTDEQYF
TGCGCCAGTACCCCGTGGGACACCGACGAGCAGTACTTC
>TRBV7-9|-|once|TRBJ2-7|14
CASSLLGDTYEQYF
TGTGCCAGCAGCTTATTGGGGGACACCTACGAGCAGTACTTC
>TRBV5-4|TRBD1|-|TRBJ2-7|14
CASSPGTGRYEQYF
TGTGCCAGCAGCCCCGGGACAGGCCGCTACGAGCAGTACTTC
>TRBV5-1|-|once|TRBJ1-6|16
CASSSEAYGLNSPLHF
TGCGCCAGCAGCTCGGAGGCATACGGACTTAATTCACCCCTCCACTTT
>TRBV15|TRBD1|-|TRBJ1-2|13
CATSRDLGTEHNF
TGTGCCACCAGCAGAGACCTGGGGACAGAACACAACTTC
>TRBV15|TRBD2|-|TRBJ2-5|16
CATSRTLAGAQETQYF
TGTGCCACCAGCAGAACCCTAGCGGGGGCTCAAGAGACCCAGTACTTC
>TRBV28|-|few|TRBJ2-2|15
CASSLPSLNTGELFF
TGTGCCAGCAGTCTCCCGTCCCTCAACACCGGGGAGCTGTTTTTT
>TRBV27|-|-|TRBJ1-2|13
CASSTGPDYGYTF
TGTGCCAGCAGTACAGGGCCAGACTATGGCTACACCTTC